This T cell receptor (beta chain) emerged from a study of blood T cell repertoires in COVID-19. The count of this clone is one. TCRdb's table, derived via immunoSEQ multiplex PCR, lists solely in-frame clones and lacks some. The table lists about 120,000 clones, under 90% of them singletons. The V gene's germline CDR1 is ENHRY and CDR2 SYGVKD. Trimming left V 4 bases short and J 5 bases short, with 13 bases between. The CDR3 totals 14 residues. The J gene is TRBJ2-3, the V gene TRBV10-3, with D perhaps TRBD1 (6 bases). Sample: peripheral blood. This receptor was obtained from a woman between 65 and 79 years old with acute or convalescent COVID-19. DNA of the CDR3: TGTGCCATCAGTGGGACGATGGACAGAGATACGCAGTATTTT. It is translated as CAISGTMDRDTQYF.